This entry lists 14 T cell receptor beta chains sequenced from one sample in a study of regulatory T cells in long-lasting Graves disease. Library construction for TCR beta used iRepertoire HTBI primers and Arm-PCR of CDR3 regions. MiXCR, applied by TCRdb to the multiplex PCR reads, yields one record per CDR3 protein. The repertoire holds around 250,000 distinct CDR3 sequences, with 20% as singletons. Time point of the sample: newly diagnosed GD, antithyroid drugs for less than 3 months. Scientists built the TCR library using RNA that was extracted from PBMCs. The starting material was peripheral blood mononuclear cells (PBMCs), obtained at new diagnosis, from a patient treated with antithyroid drugs. The receptors originated from a female donor with Graves disease.

Ten or more counts support this clonotype. The chain carries TRBV5-1 and TRBJ2-5, with D possibly being TRBD1 (5 bases). Germline V gene data show CDR1 as SGHRS and CDR2 as YFSETQ. V was shortened by 4 bases and J by 2 bases, with 12 bases between the two germline ends. The CDR3 runs to 14 residues. The CDR3 nucleotides are TGCGCCAGCAGCCCGGACACCGCTCAAGAGACCCAGTACTTC. The encoded protein is CASSPDTAQETQYF. The whole variable domain, remainder taken from reference TRBV5-1 and TRBJ2-5, is KAGVTQTPRYLIKTRGQQVTLSCSPISGHRSVSWYQQTPGQGLQFLFEYFSETQRNKGNFPGRFSGRQFSNSRSEMNVSTLELGDSALYLCASSPDTAQETQYFGPGTRLLVL.

The chain is built from TRBV5-8 and TRBJ1-1; a weak D match, TRBD1 (5 bases). CDR1 SGHTS and CDR2 YDEGEE come from the germline V gene. Trimming removed 7 bases from V and 9 bases from J, with 22 bases in between. The CDR3 totals 14 residues. The CDR3 spells CASSSRDGGPKAFF. DNA of the CDR3: TGTGCCAGCTCTTCCCGGGACGGGGGACCTAAAGCTTTCTTT. Drawing the rest from reference TRBV5-8 and TRBJ1-1, the complete variable domain is EAGVTQSPTHLIKTRGQQATLRCSPISGHTSVYWYQQALGLGLQFLLWYDEGEERNRGNFPPRFSGRQFPNYSSELNVNALELEDSALYLCASSSRDGGPKAFFGQGTRLTVV.

This clonotype was picked up many times. V and J are TRBV11-3 and TRBJ2-5, with 10 nucleotides matching TRBD2. Germline V lookup: CDR1 SGHNT, CDR2 YENEEA. There are 17 residues in the CDR3. V lost 0 bases, J lost 5 bases, and 9 bases stayed unmatched. This chain's CDR3 is CASSLDLGLAGEETQYF. CDR3 nucleotide sequence: TGTGCCAGCAGCTTAGACCTTGGGCTAGCGGGAGAGGAGACCCAGTACTTC. The whole variable domain, filled in from reference TRBV11-3 and TRBJ2-5, reads EAGVVQSPRYKIIEKKQPVAFWCNPISGHNTLYWYLQNLGQGPELLIRYENEEAVDDSQLPKDRFSAERLKGVDSTLKIQPAELGDSAVYLCASSLDLGLAGEETQYFGPGTRLLVL.

The J gene is TRBJ1-5, the V gene TRBV7-2; 7 bases line up with TRBD1. Germline CDR1 is SGHTA and CDR2 is FQGNSA. CDR3 size: 15 residues. After removal of 0 bases from V and 5 bases from J, the junction contained 4 bases not matched to a gene. The CDR3 sequence is CASSLALGGYQPQHF. The CDR3 nucleotides are TGTGCCAGCAGCTTAGCGTTAGGGGGCTATCAGCCCCAGCATTTT.

This clonotype has at least ten counts. The chain couples TRBV5-5 to TRBJ2-2; 9 bases are shared with TRBD1. CDR1 is SGHKS, CDR2 YYEKEE, per germline (reference sequence). This CDR3 comprises 16 residues. Trimming at V came to 7 bases and at J to 5 bases, leaving 12 bases not matched to a gene. CDR3 coding DNA: TGTGCCAGCGTTCCCGCCGGGACAGGGAGTACCGGGGAGCTGTTTTTT. This gives the protein CASVPAGTGSTGELFF.

This clonotype has a count of ten or more. V is TRBV7-9 and J is TRBJ2-7; 8 bases are shared with TRBD1. In germline, CDR1 is SEHNR, CDR2 FQNEAQ (reference sequence). V was pared by 4 bases and J by 2 bases, with 7 bases of the junction left unmatched. The CDR3 contains 15 residues. CDR3 region: CASSSQTGGPYEQYF. The CDR3 DNA reads TGTGCCAGCAGCTCTCAAACAGGGGGTCCCTACGAGCAGTACTTC. Combining the CDR3 with reference TRBV7-9 and TRBJ2-7 gives the whole variable domain DTGVSQNPRHKITKRGQNVTFRCDPISEHNRLYWYRQTLGQGPEFLTYFQNEAQLEKSRLLSDRFSAERPKGSFSTLEIQRTEQGDSAMYLCASSSQTGGPYEQYFGPGTRLTVT.

This clonotype has more than one count but fewer than ten. The J gene is TRBJ1-3, the V gene TRBV5-8, with 7 positions matching TRBD1. Germline V gives CDR1 SGHTS, CDR2 YDEGEE. This CDR3 comprises 15 residues. V lost 4 bases and J lost 0; bases outside the gene matches: 4. CDR3 in amino acids: CASSRQGASGNTIYF. As DNA, the CDR3 is TGTGCCAGCAGCCGACAGGGAGCCTCTGGAAACACCATATATTTT.

This clonotype has only one observation. A far larger clone is one base from this, pointing to a likely read error. The rearrangement links TRBV11-1 to TRBJ2-7; 7 positions match TRBD2. Trimming took 3 bases from V and 7 from J; bases not matched to a gene: 9. CDR3 length equals 14 residues. In germline, CDR1 is SGHAT, CDR2 FQDESV (reference sequence). CDR3 loop: CASSFSEGTTEQYF. The CDR3 coding sequence is TGTGCCAGCAGCTTTAGTGAAGGGACTACTGAGCAGTACTTC.

Many counts were recorded for this clonotype. The CDR3 spells CASSLTDRDQDEQYF. CDR3 bases: TGTGCCAGCAGCTTAACCGACAGGGATCAGGACGAGCAGTACTTC. The genes are TRBV7-3 and TRBJ2-7; TRBD1 matches at 7 bases. CDR1 is SGHTA, CDR2 FQGTGA, per germline. The ends lost 0 bases at V and 5 bases at J; junction bases unmatched: 7. CDR3 length: 15 amino acids.

This clonotype has at least ten counts. The genes are TRBV7-2 and TRBJ1-2; no reliable D call. CDR1 is SGHTA, CDR2 FQGNSA, per germline. Trimming shortened V by 5 bases and J by 5 bases, and 6 bases separated the two germline ends. This CDR3 has 11 residues. The CDR3 region is CASSVGYGYTF. The CDR3 nucleotides read TGTGCCAGCAGCGTAGGTTATGGCTACACCTTC.

This clonotype was seen ten or more times. The chain employs TRBV5-1 and TRBJ2-7; 10 bases are a match to TRBD1. V gave up 4 bases and J gave up 0 bases; unmatched junction bases: 4. The CDR3 spans 15 residues. CDR1 SGHRS and CDR2 YFSETQ come from the germline V gene. The CDR3 coding sequence is TGCGCCAGCAGCCGATGGACAGGGGGCTCCTACGAGCAGTACTTC. Amino acids: CASSRWTGGSYEQYF.

DNA of the CDR3: TGTGCCAGCCGATCCATTAACTATGGCTACACCTTC. Protein sequence: CASRSINYGYTF. The genes are TRBV6-1 and TRBJ1-2; D is unclear. V dropped 8 bases and J dropped 1 base, with 8 bases sitting between them. This CDR3 is 12 amino acids long. Germline V gene sequence: CDR1 MNHNS, CDR2 SASEGT.

This clonotype has ten or more counts. This chain links TRBV13 with TRBJ2-5, with D uncertain. The germline V gene has CDR1 PRHDT and CDR2 FYEKMQ (reference sequence). CDR3 length: 13 amino acids. V lost 5 bases and J 9 bases, leaving 16 bases between the germline ends. The CDR3 sequence: CASSEEPGIAQYF. The CDR3 DNA is TGTGCCAGCAGCGAAGAACCCGGTATCGCCCAGTACTTC.

Regarding this clonotype: A much larger clone lies one base from this, so it may be a read error. J is TRBJ2-1 and V is TRBV4-3, with 8 positions matching TRBD2. CDR1 is LGHNA, CDR2 YSLEER, per germline. The CDR3 contains 18 residues. The V gene end was trimmed by 0 bases and the J gene end by 1 base; junction bases not matched to a gene: 8. The CDR3 nucleotides are TGCGCCAGCAGCCAAGATCGGGGGGGGGGGCCGTCCTACAATGAGCAGTTCTTC. Its protein is CASSQDRGGGPSYNEQFF.